This passage covers 16 T cell receptor beta chains from one sample sequenced in a study of blood T cells in healthy people across ages. The second PCR ran about 6 to 11 cycles with a sample-barcoded 5' primer and J-beta primers. Via MiXCR, TCRdb re-called the 5' RACE reads, giving one row per CDR3 protein. This sample has about 730,000 distinct CDR3 sequences; 43% occur once, and the top ten carry 20% to 25%. What was sequenced was blood. The origin of the receptors is a woman aged 55-70 years in good health.

The genes are TRBV27 and TRBJ2-1; 9 bases line up with TRBD2. V was pared by 5 bases and J by 7 bases, with 9 bases of the junction left unmatched. This CDR3 comprises 15 residues. Germline V gives CDR1 MNHEY, CDR2 SMNVEV (reference sequence). The CDR3 region has the DNA TGTGCCAGCAGTCGTCAAGGGACTAGCTGGAATGAGCAGTTCTTC. It yields the protein CASSRQGTSWNEQFF.

Ten or more counts support this clonotype. The rearrangement joins TRBV20-1 to TRBJ2-1; D is uncertain. The CDR3 contains 13 residues. Germline-derived CDR1 and CDR2 are DFQATT and SNEGSKA (reference sequence). With 6 bases removed from V and 3 bases from J, the gap between germline ends came to 12 bases. Here the CDR3 reads CSARTNRYNEQFF. The CDR3 DNA sequence: TGCAGTGCCAGAACCAACCGCTACAATGAGCAGTTCTTC.

This clonotype was recorded a few times. The chain carries TRBV7-2 and TRBJ1-5; perhaps TRBD1 as D (5 bases). The V gene's germline CDR1 is SGHTA and CDR2 FQGNSA. CDR3 length: 15 amino acids. V was clipped by 4 bases and J by 3 bases, with 13 bases between them. The CDR3 sequence is CASSSQGGTNQPQHF. CDR3 nucleotide sequence: TGTGCCAGCAGCTCCCAGGGTGGAACCAATCAGCCCCAGCATTTT.

This clonotype was seen a few times. CDR3 protein: CSAQGLAGVLEQFF. DNA for the CDR3: TGCAGTGCCCAGGGACTAGCGGGGGTGTTGGAGCAGTTCTTC. The gene calls are TRBV20-1 and TRBJ2-1, with TRBD2 matching 14 bases. V was clipped by 6 bases and J by 10 bases; unmatched bases: 8. CDR1 and CDR2 (germline): DFQATT, SNEGSKA (reference sequence). The CDR3 spans 14 residues.

This clonotype was observed a few times. The J gene is TRBJ2-7, the V gene TRBV12-3 or TRBV12-4, with 7 bases fitting TRBD2. This CDR3 region has 14 residues. V lost 5 bases and J lost 4; bases outside the gene matches: 8. CDR3 DNA: TGTGCCAGCAGTCGTCCTAGCGGATCATACGAGCAGTACTTC. This sequence encodes CASSRPSGSYEQYF.

The chain's CDR3 is CASSKRISGQGRNQPQHF. The CDR3 nucleotides are TGTGCCAGCAGCAAAAGGATCTCAGGACAGGGTAGGAATCAGCCCCAGCATTTT. The chain links TRBV21-1 to TRBJ1-5; the table's D call of TRBD1 was not tested on the DNA. TRBV21-1 is classified as a pseudogene. The CDR3 has 18 amino acids.

The chain carries TRBV30 and TRBJ1-1; possibly TRBD1 for D (5 bases). There are 13 residues in the CDR3. Between the trimmed V and J ends, which lost 3 bases and 4 bases, there was a span of 12 bases. The germline V gene has CDR1 GTSNPN and CDR2 SVGIG (reference sequence). The chain's CDR3 is CAWRYGGSTEAFF. The CDR3 DNA reads TGTGCCTGGAGGTATGGGGGTTCCACTGAAGCTTTCTTT.

The rearrangement uses TRBV10-3 and TRBJ1-5; 10 nucleotides match TRBD1. CDR1 is ENHRY and CDR2 is SYGVKD in the germline V gene. After removal of 4 bases from V and 6 bases from J, the junction contained 3 bases not matched to a gene. This CDR3 spans 14 amino acids. CDR3 loop: CAISGQGAGQPQHF. In DNA, the CDR3 is TGTGCCATCAGTGGACAGGGGGCCGGTCAGCCCCAGCATTTT.

This clonotype was seen just once. The junction departs from germline at one end; a sequencing error may be responsible. The rearrangement links TRBV12-3 or TRBV12-4 to TRBJ2-7; the D gene is possibly TRBD2 (5 bases). The CDR3 covers 11 residues. CDR3 bases: TGTGCCAGCGGGAGAGGAGACGAGCAGTATTTC. Amino acid sequence: CASGRGDEQYF.

J is TRBJ2-7 and V is TRBV5-6, with 8 bases matching TRBD1. V gave up 3 bases and J gave up 3 bases; unmatched junction bases: 20. From germline, CDR1 is SGHDT and CDR2 YYEEEE. The CDR3 spans 19 residues. This chain's CDR3 is CASSYQTDRVTSRYYEQYF. The CDR3 coding sequence is TGTGCCAGCAGCTACCAAACGGACAGGGTAACTTCACGGTACTACGAGCAGTACTTC. Supplemented by reference TRBV5-6 and TRBJ2-7, the full variable domain reads DAGVTQSPTHLIKTRGQQVTLRCSPKSGHDTVSWYQQALGQGPQFIFQYYEEEERQRGNFPDRFSGHQFPNYSSELNVNALLLGDSALYLCASSYQTDRVTSRYYEQYFGPGTRLTVT.

By sample share, this clonotype is medium-sized. Being one base from a much bigger clone, this may be a read error. The CDR3 reads CASSDVAGGYEQYF. The CDR3 nucleotides are TGTGCCAGCAGTGACGTAGCGGGAGGATACGAGCAGTACTTC. The V gene is TRBV6-2 or TRBV6-3, the J gene TRBJ2-7; 10 positions match TRBD2. The length of the CDR3 is 14 residues. With 5 bases clipped from V and 4 bases from J, the junction kept 5 bases outside the gene matches. Germline loops: CDR1 MNHEY, CDR2 SVGEGT.

The rearrangement joins TRBV12-3 or TRBV12-4 to TRBJ2-3; tentatively, D is TRBD2 (5 bases). This CDR3 contains 15 residues. Between the trimmed V and J ends, which lost 6 bases and 2 bases, there was a span of 15 bases. CDR3 DNA sequence: TGTGCCAGCAGGTCAACTAGTTCTTTCACAGATACGCAGTATTTT. Its protein is CASRSTSSFTDTQYF.

This clonotype has more than one count but fewer than ten. The J gene is TRBJ2-7, the V gene TRBV14, with D possibly being TRBD2 (5 bases). Germline V gives CDR1 SGHDN, CDR2 FVKESK. The CDR3 length is 16 residues. V was clipped by 1 base and J by 2 bases, with 15 bases between them. The CDR3 loop reads CASSQVWAGVPYEQYF. CDR3 coding DNA: TGTGCCAGCAGCCAAGTCTGGGCGGGCGTCCCCTACGAGCAGTACTTC.

The chain is built from TRBV15 and TRBJ2-7; D uncertain. Near its end, the DNA agrees better with TRBJ2-5, so the J call may be wrong. CDR3 length: 15 residues. Looked up from germline, CDR1 is LNHNV and CDR2 is YYDKDF (reference sequence). The CDR3 reads CATSRDPASWETQYF. CDR3 DNA sequence: TGTGCCACCAGCAGAGATCCCGCGTCATGGGAGACCCAGTACTTC.

To note about this clonotype: One base away lies a much larger clone, so this may be a sequencing read error. The CDR3 region has the DNA TGTGCCTGCAGTTCAGTGGGACTAGCGGACCGCAAAAACATTCAGTACTTC. Protein sequence: CACSSVGLADRKNIQYF. The rearrangement links TRBV12-3 or TRBV12-4 to TRBJ2-5, with TRBD2 matching over 11 bases. Near its end, the DNA agrees better with TRBJ2-4, so the J call may be wrong. The CDR3 extends over 17 amino acids.

This clonotype was counted ten times or more. This may be a read error: a much more frequent sequence differs by one nucleotide. Here the CDR3 DNA reads TGTGCCAGCAATTCGGGAGGCAATAACAATGAGCAGTTCTTC. Protein: CASNSGGNNNEQFF. The chain recombines TRBV6-1 with TRBJ2-1, with 7 positions matching TRBD2. Trimming took 7 bases from V and 5 from J; bases not matched to a gene: 8. In germline, CDR1 is MNHNS, CDR2 SASEGT. This CDR3 contains 14 residues.